Here is one T cell receptor beta chain with its context. What it binds is unknown. The data are from a study of T-cell reconstitution after alpha-beta-depleted transplantation in children. As it was prepared, the TCRbeta library received unique molecular identifiers. TCRdb re-called the PCR reads with MiXCR, one entry per CDR3 protein. The table shows 700,000 to 850,000 distinct CDR3 sequences, with approximately 15% occurring only once. General observations from the study: Two months or so post-transplant, alpha-beta T cells reportedly derived from several hundred expanded graft clones. After one year, T-cell counts and TCRbeta diversity mostly came from new T cells. Surviving recipient T cells and thymic progenitors accounted for the high day-60 TCRbeta diversity observed in some patients.

The source is a male patient younger than 18 who had a stem cell transplant for acute lymphoblastic leukemia, so the T cells may come from the graft donor. Sequenced here: PBMCs, mostly from graft donor cells, sampled 360 days after TCRalphabeta/CD19-depleted stem cell transplant.

This chain's CDR3 is CAWSGLAHYEQYF. DNA for the CDR3: TGTGCCTGGAGTGGGCTAGCGCACTACGAGCAGTACTTC. This sequence joins TRBV30 and TRBJ2-7; perhaps TRBD2 as D (6 bases). The CDR3 totals 13 residues. CDR1 and CDR2 (germline): GTSNPN, SVGIG (reference sequence). The V gene lost 1 base and the J gene lost 3 bases, with 10 bases spanning the gap.